This TCR beta chain is from a study of T cell responses to AZD1222 COVID-19 vaccine. General study points: Donors, mostly white British, included more females; clonal diversity was possibly underestimated. Repertoires were obtained only post-peak T cell response. Spike-specific TCR depth and breadth grew after two AZD1222 doses.

CDR3 length: 16 amino acids. Between the trimmed V and J ends, which lost 2 bases and 6 bases, there was a span of 17 bases. CDR1 and CDR2 from the germline V gene are LNHNV and YYDKDF (reference sequence). Sequencing used immunoSEQ multiplex PCR; TCRdb keeps in-frame clones, though not all of them. Of roughly 150,000 clones in the sample, around 92% were seen once. As to this clone: Its antigen is not identified.

This clonotype was sampled from an adult who received the AZD1222 COVID-19 vaccine. Source: peripheral blood, taken 28 days after the second AZD1222 dose. This chain joins TRBV15 and TRBJ1-5, with a tentative D call TRBD1 (6 bases). DNA for the CDR3: TGTGCCACCAGCAGAAACACAGGGAGTACGGGTCAGCCCCAGCATTTT. Translated: CATSRNTGSTGQPQHF.